This T cell receptor beta chain was sequenced in a study of blood T cell repertoires in COVID-19. Assay used: immunoSEQ multiplex PCR; TCRdb lists only in-frame clones, some missing. The profile shows 150,000 or so clones, 87% of them singletons. The ends lost 6 bases at V and 3 bases at J; junction bases unmatched: 0. CDR1 MDHEN and CDR2 SYDVKM come from the germline V gene. The CDR3 covers 14 residues. The V and J genes are TRBV28 and TRBJ2-6; 9 nucleotides line up with TRBD1. This sequence was found in a woman between 40 and 55 years old who had been exposed to COVID-19. The sequencing input was PBMCs or T cells enriched from blood (not recorded which). Here the CDR3 reads CASRDRGGANVLTF. Written as DNA, the CDR3 is TGTGCCAGCAGGGACAGGGGTGGGGCCAACGTCCTGACTTTC.